This TCR beta chain is drawn from a study of T cells expressing NK-cell markers. Whole-study context: Investigators obtained TCR beta repertoires from sorted CD3+CD56+NKG2C+, CD3+CD56+NKG2C- and CD3+CD56-NKG2C+ T cells.

TCRdb reworked the 5' RACE reads into one entry per CDR3 protein, no DNA. Its table lists roughly 180,000 distinct CDR3 sequences. This CDR3 has 15 residues. The germline V gene encodes CDR1 SGHDT and CDR2 YYEEEE. Material for sequencing was blood T cells: a sorted CD56 or NKG2C T cell subset, CD4+ or CD8+ T cells, or bulk PBMC T cells (not recorded which). This receptor was obtained from a woman aged 18-69 years in good health. This chain joins TRBV5-6 and TRBJ2-5; there is no DNA to check the TCRdb D call of TRBD2. The chain's CDR3 is CASSLMGAGEETQYF.